This T cell receptor (beta chain) derives from a study of cytotoxic CD8 clonotypes in ibrutinib-treated CLL. The junction had 10 bases not matched to a gene; V was cut back by 0 bases and J by 7 bases. CDR1 and CDR2 (germline): SGHKS, YYEKEE (reference sequence). The CDR3 contains 17 residues. Sequencing was performed with immunoSEQ multiplex PCR; in TCRdb, only in-frame clones are kept and a portion is missing. The table lists roughly 150,000 clones, 84% of them singletons. The chain recombines TRBV5-5 with TRBJ1-4; 9 positions agree with TRBD1. The source is a human donor with chronic lymphocytic leukemia. The sample consisted of PBMCs, taken after 24 months of ibrutinib treatment. Written as DNA, the CDR3 is TGTGCCAGCAGCTTGGTTATGGGACAGGGTATAGGTGAAAAACTGTTTTTT. Amino acid sequence: CASSLVMGQGIGEKLFF.